One T cell receptor beta chain is described in this entry. Antigen unknown. The CDR3 is 15 residues long. V was cut by 0 bases and J by 2 bases, with 10 bases left in between. In germline, CDR1 is SGHRS, CDR2 YFSETQ. The repertoire was sequenced with immunoSEQ multiplex PCR; TCRdb's copy has only in-frame clones and lacks some. The data contain 25,000 to 40,000 clones, around 77% of them singletons. This record comes from a study of a mutant IDH1 vaccine in newly diagnosed glioma. As for time point: week 35, safety follow-up. Every vaccination contained 300 ug of the mutant IDH1 20-mer peptide and was paired with topical imiquimod.

The material was PBMCs, obtained from a glioma patient whose treatment included an IDH1 peptide vaccine. The receptor comes from a woman aged 25-40 years with glioma. Some clones in this sample may be carry-over from other donors' samples. This chain uses TRBV5-1 with TRBJ2-3; D possibly corresponds to TRBD1 (6 bases). CDR3 coding DNA: TGCGCCAGCAGCTTGGCCGGACAGTCCACAGATACGCAGTATTTT. It is translated as CASSLAGQSTDTQYF.